The 14 T cell receptor beta chains in this list originate from one sample, sequenced in a study of cytomegalovirus exposure and HLA in healthy donors. The PCR employed 60 Vbeta primers together with 13 Jbeta primers. TCRdb's table, derived via immunoSEQ multiplex PCR, lists solely in-frame clones and lacks some. The sample lists approximately 90,000 clones, roughly three quarters occurring once. Source material: PBMCs. These TCRs come from a woman aged 40 to 50 in good health and CMV-seronegative.

The chain uses TRBV30 and TRBJ2-3, with 14 bases that match TRBD2. V was clipped by 5 bases and J by 1 base; unmatched bases: 2. The CDR3 extends over 15 amino acids. Per the germline V gene, CDR1 is GTSNPN and CDR2 is SVGIG (reference sequence). The CDR3 sequence is CAWGLAGGGTDTQYF. In DNA, the CDR3 is TGTGCCTGGGGACTAGCGGGGGGTGGCACAGATACGCAGTATTTT.

This clone has only a few counts. The chain is built from TRBV29-1 and TRBJ2-7, with TRBD1 matching 8 bases. Germline CDR1 reads SQVTM; CDR2 reads ANQGSEA. V was pared by 4 bases and J by 5 bases, with 7 bases of the junction left unmatched. The CDR3 extends over 13 amino acids. The CDR3 DNA reads TGCAGCGTTGCACCGGGACAGGTTCACGAGCAGTACTTC. Its protein is CSVAPGQVHEQYF.

The chain recombines TRBV4-2 with TRBJ1-2; D gene ambiguous. CDR3 length: 15 amino acids. Germline assignment: CDR1 LGHNA and CDR2 YNFKEQ. The V end was cut by 2 bases, the J end by 0 bases, with 10 bases between. CDR3 loop: CASSQTGGSNYGYTF. The CDR3 DNA follows: TGTGCCAGCAGCCAAACTGGAGGGTCTAACTATGGCTACACCTTC.

A single count supports this clone. The chain joins TRBV7-9 to TRBJ2-7, with D possibly being TRBD2 (5 bases). Germline V gene sequence: CDR1 SEHNR, CDR2 FQNEAQ (reference sequence). V was shortened by 5 bases and J by 2 bases, with 7 bases between the two germline ends. The CDR3 spans 12 residues. CDR3 sequence reads: CASSRGPYEQYF. DNA of the CDR3: TGTGCCAGCAGCCGAGGGCCCTACGAGCAGTACTTC.

This CDR3 is CASSQGQPEGTDTQYF. CDR3 nucleotides: TGTGCCAGCAGCCAAGGGCAGCCGGAGGGCACAGATACGCAGTATTTT. The genes are TRBV4-2 and TRBJ2-3, with TRBD2 as a possible D gene (5 bases). V was pared by 1 base and J by 1 base, with 12 bases between. Germline CDR1 is LGHNA and CDR2 is YNFKEQ. The CDR3 runs to 16 residues.

V and J are TRBV25-1 and TRBJ1-2, with 9 bases fitting TRBD1. This CDR3 comprises 14 residues. V lost 5 bases to trimming and J lost 2 bases; unmatched junction nucleotides: 3. Germline assignment: CDR1 MGHDK and CDR2 SYGVNS. DNA for the CDR3: TGTGCCAGCAGTTACGGACAGGGGAACTATGGCTACACCTTC. This encodes CASSYGQGNYGYTF.

CDR3 sequence: CASSPQGNPNIQYF. Here the CDR3 DNA reads TGCGCCAGCAGCCCTCAGGGGAATCCAAACATTCAGTACTTC. This chain joins TRBV5-1 and TRBJ2-4, with TRBD1 as a possible D gene (6 bases). This CDR3 is built from 14 residues. CDR1 is SGHRS, CDR2 YFSETQ, per germline. The ends were cut back, 4 bases at V and 6 bases at J, with 14 bases in the middle.

The chain couples TRBV19 to TRBJ2-3; 10 bases align to TRBD1. Germline CDR1 is LNHDA and CDR2 is SQIVND (reference sequence). After removal of 5 bases from V and 3 bases from J, the junction contained 11 bases not matched to a gene. This CDR3 spans 17 amino acids. This chain's CDR3 is CASSQNGRDRGTDTQYF. As DNA, the CDR3 is TGTGCCAGTAGTCAAAATGGCCGGGACAGGGGTACAGATACGCAGTATTTT.

This chain connects TRBV5-1 to TRBJ2-5, with D perhaps TRBD2 (6 bases). This CDR3 is built from 13 residues. Germline CDR1 and CDR2: SGHRS and YFSETQ. The V gene lost 6 bases and the J gene lost 1 base, with 10 bases spanning the gap. CDR3 in DNA: TGCGCCAGCAAACTGGGGGGCCAAGAGACCCAGTACTTC. Its protein is CASKLGGQETQYF.

The V and J genes are TRBV2 and TRBJ2-7, with D possibly TRBD2 on 6 matching bases. The CDR3 is made up of 14 amino acids. CDR1 is SNHLY, CDR2 FYNNEI, per germline. V gave up 6 bases and J gave up 6 bases, with 18 bases separating them. The CDR3 sequence is CASRDGTETREQYF. The CDR3 DNA follows: TGTGCCAGCAGGGACGGGACTGAAACTCGCGAGCAGTACTTC.

The J gene is TRBJ2-3, the V gene TRBV18, with D perhaps TRBD2 (6 bases). The V and J ends lost 0 bases and 1 base respectively, with 11 bases between them. This CDR3 is 16 amino acids long. CDR1 KGHSH and CDR2 LQKENI come from the germline V gene. The CDR3 region is CASSPPLLAGTDTQYF. In DNA form, the CDR3 reads TGTGCCAGCTCACCACCGTTACTAGCTGGCACAGATACGCAGTATTTT.

The gene calls are TRBV19 and TRBJ1-3; D is unresolved. Germline V CDR1 and CDR2: LNHDA, SQIVND (reference sequence). This CDR3 spans 14 amino acids. Trimming removed 7 bases at V and 0 bases at J, with 10 bases between. The CDR3 reads CASKVSISGNTIYF. CDR3 sequence (DNA): TGTGCCAGTAAAGTGAGCATCTCTGGAAACACCATATATTTT.

J is TRBJ1-2 and V is TRBV6-1, with D perhaps TRBD1 (5 bases). The CDR3 extends over 15 amino acids. The germline V gene has CDR1 MNHNS and CDR2 SASEGT. The V end was cut by 6 bases, the J end by 1 base, with 15 bases between. The CDR3 coding sequence is TGTGCCAGCAGGGCGACAGCAAGGGGTAACTATGGCTACACCTTC. Amino acids: CASRATARGNYGYTF.

This clone was counted only a few times. This chain connects TRBV4-1 to TRBJ2-7; 7 bases map to TRBD1. Per the germline V gene, CDR1 is MGHRA and CDR2 is YSYEKL. V shed 5 bases and J 1 base; nucleotides not matched to a gene: 8. This CDR3 comprises 15 residues. This CDR3 reads CASSFQTGLSYEQYF. CDR3 nucleotides: TGCGCCAGCAGCTTTCAGACAGGGCTTTCCTACGAGCAGTACTTC.